This T cell receptor (beta chain) was identified in a study of blood T cell repertoires in COVID-19. Across the whole study: The origin of the acute and convalescent COVID-19 samples was the United States, Italy and Spain. The cDNA or gDNA used as material had been derived from T cells, B-cell-depleted T cells, or PBMCs.

Germline V gives CDR1 MDHEN, CDR2 SYDVKM. The CDR3 length is 16 residues. Trimming cost V 4 bases and J 4 bases; bases outside gene matches: 10. As processed by the authors: From reference gene primer amplification, estimates of nucleated cell counts were derived. Produced via immunoSEQ multiplex PCR; TCRdb's table is partial and in-frame only. That table gives V, J and clone size, and the DNA gave D and trimming. The sample carries around 240,000 clones, roughly 85% recorded once. The chain is built from TRBV28 and TRBJ2-7, with 10 bases matching TRBD1. The sequenced sample was peripheral blood. This TCR was recovered from a man aged 40-49 years with acute or convalescent COVID-19. DNA for the CDR3: TGTGCCAGCAGTTCTCCGGGACAGGGGAATAAGTACGAGCAGTACTTC. Residues: CASSSPGQGNKYEQYF.